Each of the 23 T cell receptor beta chains below was sequenced from the same sample in a study of OX40 agonist ivuxolimab in advanced cancers. The method was immunoSEQ multiplex PCR; TCRdb's version includes in-frame clones alone and lacks a portion of them. Of around 53,000 clones in the sample, more than 70% were seen once. The sample consisted of CD4+ or CD8+ T cells sorted from blood, taken in a trial of the OX40 agonist ivuxolimab. These receptors all stem from an adult with an advanced solid tumor such as melanoma, head and neck, liver or kidney cancer.

This clone turned up a few times. J is TRBJ1-1 and V is TRBV10-1; D unresolved. This CDR3 contains 13 residues. Trimming took off 6 bases at V and 1 base at J, with 9 bases between the two ends. The germline gives CDR1 WNHNN, CDR2 SYGVQD (reference sequence). The CDR3 loop is CASSLTPNTEAFF. CDR3 DNA sequence: TGCGCCAGCAGCTTGACCCCGAACACTGAAGCTTTCTTT.

This clone was observed a handful of times. The chain carries TRBV7-9 and TRBJ1-1; D remains unclear. The V end lost 0 bases, the J end lost 5 bases, and 7 bases lay between the germline ends. Germline-derived CDR1 and CDR2 are SEHNR and FQNEAQ (reference sequence). This CDR3 is built from 13 residues. The CDR3 DNA follows: TGTGCCAGCAGCTTAGCGCGGGAAACTGAAGCTTTCTTT. This sequence encodes CASSLARETEAFF.

This chain links TRBV6-5 with TRBJ2-7; D ambiguous. Germline values: CDR1 MNHEY, CDR2 SVGAGI. Trimming cost V 4 bases and J 0 bases, with 10 bases left between them. The CDR3 has 14 residues. The CDR3 sequence is CASSLTASSYEQYF. CDR3 nucleotides: TGTGCCAGCAGTTTAACAGCGAGCTCCTACGAGCAGTACTTC.

This clone was counted a single time. The chain recombines TRBV5-5 with TRBJ2-4, with D tentatively TRBD2 (5 bases). The CDR3 length is 17 residues. Germline V gene lookup returns CDR1 SGHKS and CDR2 YYEKEE (reference sequence). V was clipped by 1 base and J by 5 bases, with 19 bases between them. This CDR3 reads CASSLKGSGLVQNIQYF. In DNA form, the CDR3 reads TGTGCCAGCAGCTTGAAAGGGTCTGGACTGGTTCAAAACATTCAGTACTTC.

The J gene is TRBJ1-2, the V gene TRBV29-1; the D gene is possibly TRBD1 (5 bases). The ends were cut back, 4 bases at V and 5 bases at J, with 17 bases in the middle. The CDR3 is made up of 14 amino acids. The germline V gene encodes CDR1 SQVTM and CDR2 ANQGSEA. This CDR3 is CSVAPQGSRYGYTF. CDR3 DNA: TGCAGCGTTGCCCCCCAGGGTAGTCGGTATGGCTACACCTTC.

The count of this clone is one. V and J are TRBV6-5 and TRBJ2-2; D gene uncertain. With 0 bases removed from V and 5 bases from J, the gap between germline ends came to 13 bases. CDR3 length equals 16 residues. CDR1 and CDR2 from the germline V gene are MNHEY and SVGAGI. In DNA, the CDR3 is TGTGCCAGCAGTTACTCGTCCGGGTTAATGACCGGGGAGCTGTTTTTT. This gives the protein CASSYSSGLMTGELFF.

A word on this clone: Other DNA sequences in this specimen translate into the identical CDR3. V and J are TRBV28 and TRBJ2-2, with 8 bases that match TRBD1. Germline V gives CDR1 MDHEN, CDR2 SYDVKM. V shed 6 bases, J shed 0 bases, and the junction held 3 bases outside the gene matches. This CDR3 spans 15 amino acids. This CDR3 reads CASSSDRANTGELFF. CDR3 DNA: TGTGCCAGCAGCTCGGACAGGGCGAACACCGGGGAGCTGTTTTTT.

This chain links TRBV29-1 with TRBJ2-1, with a tentative D call TRBD2 (6 bases). The CDR3 spans 17 residues. V gave up 0 bases and J gave up 7 bases, with 22 bases separating them. Looked up from germline, CDR1 is SQVTM and CDR2 is ANQGSEA. DNA of the CDR3: TGCAGCGTTGAAGATCGGGAGCGCCCCGGAGGTTGGAATGAGCAGTTCTTC. Translating gives CSVEDRERPGGWNEQFF.

V gene TRBV5-1 combines with J gene TRBJ2-7; D perhaps matches TRBD1 (6 bases). Germline CDR1 and CDR2: SGHRS and YFSETQ. V was clipped by 3 bases and J by 4 bases, with 17 bases between them. This CDR3 is built from 15 residues. The CDR3 coding sequence is TGCGCCAGCAGCTCATCCGGGACAATGCTGTACGAGCAGTACTTC. It is translated as CASSSSGTMLYEQYF.

V is TRBV5-1 and J is TRBJ2-5; TRBD2 aligns across 9 bases. This CDR3 is built from 14 residues. Germline CDR1 is SGHRS and CDR2 is YFSETQ. V lost 3 bases and J lost 4; bases outside the gene matches: 4. In DNA, the CDR3 is TGCGCCAGCAGCTCCTTAGCGGGAGTAGAGACCCAGTACTTC. Its translation is CASSSLAGVETQYF.

This rearrangement joins TRBV5-1 to TRBJ2-6; D not certain. The germline V gene encodes CDR1 SGHRS and CDR2 YFSETQ. CDR3 length equals 14 residues. V was clipped by 7 bases and J by 0 bases, with 8 bases between them. CDR3 in DNA: TGCGCCAGCCGCCCCGCCTCTGGGGCCAACGTCCTGACTTTC. Protein: CASRPASGANVLTF.

Points on this clone: The sample holds other DNA sequences that translate to the same CDR3. The gene calls are TRBV7-9 and TRBJ2-6, with D hard to call. This CDR3 is 16 amino acids long. Trimming took off 1 base at V and 1 base at J, with 8 bases between the two ends. From germline, CDR1 is SEHNR and CDR2 FQNEAQ (reference sequence). The CDR3 DNA follows: TGTGCCAGCAGCTTAGGGGGTGCGTCTGGGGCCAACGTCCTGACTTTC. Translation gives CASSLGGASGANVLTF.

The chain joins TRBV9 to TRBJ2-1; 11 bases are a match to TRBD2. V was pared by 3 bases and J by 9 bases, with 8 bases of the junction left unmatched. The CDR3 sequence is 15 residues long. Germline CDR1 reads SGDLS; CDR2 reads YYNGEE. The CDR3 nucleotides read TGTGCCAGCAGCGCCCAACTAGCGGGAGTAGGTGAGCAGTTCTTC. Its translation: CASSAQLAGVGEQFF.

This chain connects TRBV7-9 to TRBJ2-3, with TRBD2 identical over 9 bases. The length of the CDR3 is 17 residues. Trimming took 4 bases from V and 0 from J; bases not matched to a gene: 8. Germline V gene data show CDR1 as SEHNR and CDR2 as FQNEAQ (reference sequence). CDR3 sequence reads: CASSSGLAYTSTDTQYF. The CDR3 DNA is TGTGCCAGCAGCTCCGGACTAGCGTATACTAGCACAGATACGCAGTATTTT. The full variable domain, rest sourced from reference TRBV7-9 and TRBJ2-3, is DTGVSQNPRHKITKRGQNVTFRCDPISEHNRLYWYRQTLGQGPEFLTYFQNEAQLEKSRLLSDRFSAERPKGSFSTLEIQRTEQGDSAMYLCASSSGLAYTSTDTQYFGPGTRLTVL.

The CDR3 is CASSFVSQETQYF. The CDR3 nucleotides are TGTGCCAGCAGCTTCGTCAGCCAAGAGACCCAGTACTTC. The chain recombines TRBV5-6 with TRBJ2-5; D remains ambiguous. The V and J ends lost 2 bases and 1 base respectively, with 6 bases between them. The germline V gene encodes CDR1 SGHDT and CDR2 YYEEEE. The CDR3 spans 13 residues.

The V and J genes are TRBV18 and TRBJ2-2; D is unresolved. The germline V and J ends were trimmed by 1 base and 0 bases, with 9 bases remaining between them. The germline gives CDR1 KGHSH, CDR2 LQKENI. This CDR3 has 16 residues. This CDR3 reads CASSPRPAANTGELFF. Here the CDR3 DNA reads TGTGCCAGCTCACCACGCCCAGCAGCGAACACCGGGGAGCTGTTTTTT.

The genes are TRBV5-1 and TRBJ2-5; 10 nucleotides line up with TRBD2. Germline V gene data show CDR1 as SGHRS and CDR2 as YFSETQ. The CDR3 loop spans 16 amino acids. J lost 4 bases, V lost 4 bases, and 10 bases had no gene match. Here the CDR3 reads CASSIPSGSPPETQYF. In nucleotides, the CDR3 is TGCGCCAGCAGCATCCCTAGCGGGAGCCCCCCAGAGACCCAGTACTTC.

The chain employs TRBV28 and TRBJ2-7; D possibly corresponds to TRBD2 (6 bases). This CDR3 has 15 amino acids. Germline loops: CDR1 MDHEN, CDR2 SYDVKM. V lost 4 bases and J 3 bases, leaving 16 bases between the germline ends. The CDR3 DNA follows: TGTGCCAGCAGTTCCCGTTTGGGGGGTTTCTACGAGCAGTACTTC. This translates into CASSSRLGGFYEQYF.

V gene TRBV30 combines with J gene TRBJ1-1, with D hard to call. Trimming pared 1 base from V and 4 bases from J, leaving 7 bases between. Germline V gene data show CDR1 as GTSNPN and CDR2 as SVGIG (reference sequence). The CDR3 has 12 amino acids. The CDR3 loop is CAWSEGGTEAFF. The CDR3, as DNA: TGTGCCTGGAGTGAGGGCGGCACTGAAGCTTTCTTT. Full variable domain (missing parts from reference TRBV30 and TRBJ1-1): SQTIHQWPATLVQPVGSPLSLECTVEGTSNPNLYWYRQAAGRGLQLLFYSVGIGQISSEVPQNLSASRPQDRQFILSSKKLLLSDSGFYLCAWSEGGTEAFFGQGTRLTVV.

This clone occurred a few times. This chain uses TRBV11-3 with TRBJ1-2; 8 nucleotides align to TRBD1. CDR1 and CDR2 from the germline V gene are SGHNT and YENEEA. V lost 5 bases, J lost 8 bases, and 13 bases stayed unmatched. The CDR3 length is 15 residues. CDR3 coding DNA: TGTGCCAGCAGCATGGGACAGGCTATCATCTCGGGCTACACCTTC. This encodes CASSMGQAIISGYTF.

The V and J genes are TRBV18 and TRBJ1-4, with D unclear. The CDR3 runs 14 residues. Germline V gene data show CDR1 as KGHSH and CDR2 as LQKENI. V was pared by 8 bases and J by 2 bases, with 12 bases between. CDR3: CASTTEATNEKLFF. CDR3 coding DNA: TGTGCCAGCACGACGGAGGCGACTAATGAAAAACTGTTTTTT.

Only a few counts were recorded for this clone. The gene calls are TRBV7-3 and TRBJ1-5; 8 bases match TRBD1. The V gene end was trimmed by 5 bases and the J gene end by 2 bases; junction bases not matched to a gene: 2. This CDR3 has 14 amino acids. The V gene's germline CDR1 is SGHTA and CDR2 FQGTGA. CDR3 sequence reads: CASSQTGGNQPQHF. The CDR3 DNA reads as TGTGCCAGCAGCCAGACAGGGGGCAATCAGCCCCAGCATTTT.

The chain couples TRBV10-3 to TRBJ1-1; 11 bases are a match to TRBD1. Trimming removed 10 bases from V and 8 bases from J; junction bases left unmatched: 24. The V gene's germline CDR1 is ENHRY and CDR2 SYGVKD. The length of the CDR3 is 18 residues. CDR3: CATTITVDPGQGVSEAFF. The DNA of the CDR3 is TGTGCCACTACAATCACCGTCGACCCGGGACAGGGGGTCTCAGAAGCTTTCTTT.